These T cell receptor beta chains were read from a single sample in a study of blood T cell repertoires in COVID-19. The assay was immunoSEQ multiplex PCR, and TCRdb's table has in-frame clones only and misses some. The table shows a few hundred thousand clones, with about 90% occurring only once. The sample taken for sequencing was PBMCs or T cells enriched from blood (not recorded which). Every receptor here comes from a woman aged 25 to 39 who had recovered from COVID-19. Each CDR3 is given without its conserved first and last residue. The order of the fields is V gene, J gene, CDR3 protein.

V: TRBV2
J: TRBJ1-2
CDR3: ASSPGSSSYGYT

V: TRBV9
J: TRBJ1-1
CDR3: ASSPVGGADTEAF

V: TRBV7-3
J: TRBJ2-1
CDR3: ASSLRPTGGPHEQF

V: TRBV7-2
J: TRBJ1-3
CDR3: ASSLAGSPSGNTIY

V: TRBV13
J: TRBJ2-7
CDR3: ASSSTGAGEAEQY

V: TRBV6-2/TRBV6-3
J: TRBJ2-3
CDR3: ASSYSVAGDTQY

V: TRBV4-2
J: TRBJ2-2
CDR3: ASSQAPSSGRTGELF

V: TRBV19
J: TRBJ2-2
CDR3: ASSIGHLIKTGELF

V: TRBV3-1/TRBV3-2
J: TRBJ2-7
CDR3: ASSPQIGRVYEQY

V: TRBV2
J: TRBJ1-5
CDR3: ASRDRAGNQPQH

V: TRBV3-1/TRBV3-2
J: TRBJ2-2
CDR3: ASSHGTSGSSSAGELF

V: TRBV27
J: TRBJ2-7
CDR3: ASSLAGVVYEQY

V: TRBV18
J: TRBJ1-3
CDR3: ASSGTGVAGNTIY

V: TRBV5-1
J: TRBJ1-1
CDR3: ASSPGQGNTEAF

V: TRBV6-5
J: TRBJ2-7
CDR3: ASSYSQAGGRYEQY

V: TRBV5-1
J: TRBJ2-2
CDR3: ASRNTGTGITGELF

V: TRBV30
J: TRBJ2-1
CDR3: AWSETHWEQF

V: TRBV5-5
J: TRBJ1-5
CDR3: ASSFDRGNQPQH

V: TRBV11-2
J: TRBJ1-3
CDR3: ASSLGIYSGNTIY

V: TRBV24-1
J: TRBJ1-1
CDR3: ATSDPQDTEAF

V: TRBV7-9
J: TRBJ2-2
CDR3: ASSHRDSPTGELF